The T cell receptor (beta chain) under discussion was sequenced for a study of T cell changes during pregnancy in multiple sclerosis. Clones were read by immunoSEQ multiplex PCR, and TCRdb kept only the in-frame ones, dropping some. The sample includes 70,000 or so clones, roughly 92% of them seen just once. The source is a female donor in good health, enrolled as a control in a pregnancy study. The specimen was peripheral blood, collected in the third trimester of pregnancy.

The CDR3 sequence: CASSSHRDPAYEQYF. DNA of the CDR3: TGTGCCAGCAGTTCCCACCGGGATCCGGCCTACGAGCAGTACTTC. The chain couples TRBV6-6 to TRBJ2-7, with D possibly TRBD2 on 5 matching bases. V was pared by 4 bases and J by 2 bases, with 15 bases between. The V gene's germline CDR1 is MNHNY and CDR2 SVGAGI (reference sequence). The length of the CDR3 is 15 residues.